This T cell receptor (beta chain) came from a study of blood T cells in healthy people across ages. Germline CDR1 SGHDT, CDR2 YYEEEE. This CDR3 has 16 amino acids. Trimming stripped 0 bases from V and 1 base from J, with 13 bases between. Investigators took about 9.4 milliliters of peripheral blood from every donor. For the second PCR, which ran for about 6 to 12 cycles, a sample-barcoded 5' primer and a J-beta primer mix were used. TCRdb itself ran the 5' RACE reads through MiXCR, one entry per CDR3 protein. The sample records 1.5 million to 2 million distinct CDR3 sequences, 35% to 50% being singletons.

The sample was blood. The rearrangement links TRBV5-6 to TRBJ2-5; D is perhaps TRBD1 or TRBD2 (5 bases each). The source is a human donor in good health. DNA of the CDR3: TGTGCCAGCAGCTTGGCCGAGTCGGGGCCCCAAGAGACCCAGTACTTC. This gives the protein CASSLAESGPQETQYF.